These T cell receptor beta chains were read from a single sample in a study of T cell changes during pregnancy in multiple sclerosis. TCRdb's copy holds only in-frame clones and misses some; the assay was immunoSEQ multiplex PCR. In the table there are fewer than 110,000 clones, roughly 93% of which are singletons. The material was peripheral blood, obtained after pregnancy. The receptors come from a female donor with multiple sclerosis, enrolled in a pregnancy study. CDR3s include the opening cysteine and the closing phenylalanine or tryptophan. D genes are given only for firm matches. Part of the rows lack a size; the others show once, few, many or a class for expanded clones.

d_call,v_call,j_call,clone_size,cdr3_aa,cdr3_nt
.,TRBV12-5,TRBJ2-3,.,CASGSDYDLGDTQYF,TGTGCTAGTGGATCAGATTACGACTTGGGAGATACGCAGTATTTT
TRBD2,TRBV19,TRBJ2-1,.,CASSIGLAGRYNEQFF,TGTGCCAGTAGTATAGGCCTAGCGGGCCGGTACAATGAGCAGTTCTTC
.,TRBV5-1,TRBJ2-3,once,CASSNPEGEDTQYF,TGCGCCAGCAGCAATCCCGAGGGTGAGGATACGCAGTATTTT
TRBD2,TRBV10-3,TRBJ2-3,.,CAISPGTSGRARTDTQYF,TGTGCCATCAGCCCCGGGACTAGCGGGAGGGCCCGCACAGATACGCAGTATTTT
TRBD1,TRBV7-6,TRBJ2-7,.,CASSLVAGGIDEQYF,TGTGCCAGCAGCTTAGTAGCAGGGGGCATCGACGAGCAGTACTTC
TRBD1,TRBV7-9,TRBJ2-3,.,CASSEARDRGTDTQYF,TGTGCCAGCAGCGAGGCCCGGGACAGGGGCACAGATACGCAGTATTTT
.,TRBV25-1,TRBJ2-3,.,CASSPWQGTDTQYF,TGTGCCAGCAGTCCCTGGCAGGGGACAGATACGCAGTATTTT
TRBD2,TRBV5-4,TRBJ2-7,.,CASSFGSGASSYEQYF,TGTGCCAGCAGCTTTGGGAGCGGGGCGAGCTCCTACGAGCAGTACTTC
TRBD2,TRBV5-1,TRBJ2-1,.,CASSPGWGGEFF,TGCGCCAGCAGCCCAGGCTGGGGGGGGGAGTTCTTC
.,TRBV13,TRBJ1-2,.,CASSPRGIGYTF,TGTGCCAGCAGCCCTCGAGGAATTGGCTACACCTTC
.,TRBV10-3,TRBJ2-3,.,CAISVGDYGTDTQYF,TGTGCCATCAGTGTCGGAGACTATGGCACAGATACGCAGTATTTT
.,TRBV28,TRBJ2-7,.,CASSFQGPYEQYF,TGTGCCAGCAGTTTTCAGGGTCCCTACGAGCAGTACTTC
.,TRBV6-1,TRBJ2-1,.,CASSELAGQFF,TGTGCCAGCAGTGAACTTGCGGGCCAGTTCTTC
TRBD1,TRBV18,TRBJ2-1,.,CASSFRQGTGYNEQFF,TGTGCCAGCTCATTCAGACAGGGGACGGGGTACAATGAGCAGTTCTTC
TRBD1,TRBV29-1,TRBJ2-7,once,CSVGTGDEQYF,TGCAGCGTTGGGACAGGGGACGAGCAGTACTTC
TRBD2,TRBV7-3,TRBJ2-3,.,CASSSSGSTDTQYF,TGTGCCAGCAGCTCTAGCGGGAGCACAGATACGCAGTATTTT
TRBD1,TRBV6-1,TRBJ1-5,.,CASSDPGTGLTQPQHF,TGTGCCAGCAGTGACCCAGGGACAGGGTTGACTCAGCCCCAGCATTTT
.,TRBV7-9,TRBJ2-1,.,CASSSEGNEQFF,TGTGCCAGCAGCTCGGAGGGTAATGAGCAGTTCTTC
TRBD2,TRBV28,TRBJ2-7,.,CASIPWTQGGASGSYEQYF,TGTGCCAGCATCCCATGGACCCAGGGGGGGGCTAGCGGGAGCTACGAGCAGTACTTC
TRBD1,TRBV6-6,TRBJ1-2,.,CASSYQTGAAIYGYTF,TGTGCCAGCAGTTACCAGACAGGGGCCGCAATCTATGGCTACACCTTC
TRBD1,TRBV19,TRBJ1-2,.,CASSTTGHRYGYTF,TGTGCCAGTAGTACGACAGGGCATCGCTATGGCTACACCTTC
TRBD2,TRBV27,TRBJ2-1,.,CASSFGGGRSYNEQFF,TGTGCCAGCAGTTTTGGGGGGGGAAGGTCCTACAATGAGCAGTTCTTC
.,TRBV2,TRBJ2-7,.,CASRQGYEQYF,TGTGCCAGCAGGCAGGGCTACGAGCAGTACTTC
TRBD2,TRBV9,TRBJ2-3,.,CASSGASGGAYTQYF,TGTGCCAGCAGCGGGGCTAGCGGGGGGGCATATACGCAGTATTTT
.,TRBV11-2,TRBJ1-3,.,CASSFGTGNTIYF,TGTGCCAGCAGCTTCGGGACAGGAAACACCATATATTTT
.,TRBV13,TRBJ1-2,.,CASSLLGGDGYTF,TGTGCCAGCAGCTTACTGGGAGGCGATGGCTACACCTTC
.,TRBV2,TRBJ1-2,.,CASSELADSGAYGYTF,TGTGCCAGCAGTGAATTGGCCGACAGCGGGGCCTATGGCTACACCTTC
TRBD2,TRBV28,TRBJ2-7,.,CASSLTGLGLDYEQYF,TGTGCCAGCAGTTTAACCGGACTAGGTCTAGACTACGAGCAGTACTTC
.,TRBV7-3,TRBJ2-7,.,CASSRDFSYEQYF,TGTGCCAGCAGCAGGGACTTCTCCTACGAGCAGTACTTC
.,TRBV29-1,TRBJ1-2,.,CSVGGTESGGYTF,TGCAGCGTTGGAGGGACTGAATCGGGAGGCTACACCTTC
.,TRBV7-3,TRBJ2-1,.,CASSLTQGGSNEQFF,TGTGCCAGCAGCTTAACACAGGGTGGGAGCAATGAGCAGTTCTTC
.,TRBV11-3,TRBJ2-7,.,CASSLSNQEQYF,TGTGCCAGCAGCTTAAGTAACCAGGAGCAGTACTTC
.,TRBV28,TRBJ2-7,.,CASSSSSYEQYF,TGTGCCAGCAGCTCCAGCTCCTACGAGCAGTACTTC
.,TRBV30,TRBJ1-1,.,CAWSQSDSEAFF,TGTGCCTGGAGCCAATCTGACAGTGAAGCTTTCTTT
.,TRBV4-1,TRBJ2-5,.,CASSQERRDSGETQYF,TGCGCCAGCAGCCAAGAAAGGAGGGACTCGGGAGAGACCCAGTACTTC
TRBD1,TRBV10-3,TRBJ2-3,.,CAISESSGGNSTDTQYF,TGTGCCATCAGTGAGTCGTCAGGGGGTAATAGCACAGATACGCAGTATTTT
.,TRBV6-5,TRBJ1-1,few,CASSRQMTGWVAFF,TGTGCCAGCAGCCGCCAGATGACGGGGTGGGTAGCTTTCTTT
TRBD1,TRBV5-4,TRBJ2-3,.,CASSSGQGQGTDTQYF,TGTGCCAGCAGCTCGGGACAGGGGCAAGGCACAGATACGCAGTATTTT
.,TRBV6-5,TRBJ2-5,.,CASRQMLQETQYF,TGTGCCAGCAGACAGATGCTCCAAGAGACCCAGTACTTC
.,TRBV4-1,TRBJ2-1,.,CASSQHGPSDSYNEQFF,TGCGCCAGCAGCCAACATGGCCCGAGCGACTCCTACAATGAGCAGTTCTTC
TRBD1,TRBV6-5,TRBJ1-2,.,CASSYSTGIGYTF,TGTGCCAGCAGTTACTCGACAGGGATTGGCTACACCTTC
.,TRBV30,TRBJ1-1,.,CASLTGPRTEAFF,TGTGCCTCCCTAACAGGGCCGCGGACTGAAGCTTTCTTT
.,TRBV11-2,TRBJ2-5,.,CASSLEGPETQYF,TGTGCCAGCAGCTTAGAGGGGCCGGAGACCCAGTACTTC
.,TRBV7-2,TRBJ1-4,.,CASSGTGKRKLFF,TGTGCCAGCAGCGGTACAGGGAAAAGAAAACTGTTTTTT
TRBD2,TRBV11-2,TRBJ2-7,.,CASRGMGGLIYEQYF,TGTGCCAGCAGAGGTATGGGAGGGCTAATCTACGAGCAGTACTTC
.,TRBV19,TRBJ1-1,.,CASSTGVNTEAFF,TGTGCCAGTAGTACAGGGGTTAACACTGAAGCTTTCTTT
.,TRBV14,TRBJ1-1,.,CASSQDWGGVNTEAFF,TGTGCCAGCAGCCAAGACTGGGGGGGGGTGAACACTGAAGCTTTCTTT
TRBD1,TRBV30,TRBJ1-5,.,CAWSRQGKGNQPQHF,TGTGCCTGGAGTCGACAGGGTAAGGGCAATCAGCCCCAGCATTTT
TRBD2,TRBV14,TRBJ2-1,.,CASSPAPLAGGHEQFF,TGTGCCAGCAGCCCGGCTCCCTTAGCGGGGGGGCATGAGCAGTTCTTC
.,TRBV19,TRBJ2-7,.,CASSRRPSPSYEQYF,TGTGCCAGTAGTAGGAGGCCAAGCCCATCCTACGAGCAGTACTTC
TRBD1,TRBV4-1,TRBJ2-1,.,CASSQGRTGVWNEQFF,TGCGCCAGCAGCCAAGGGAGGACAGGGGTATGGAATGAGCAGTTCTTC
.,TRBV7-9,TRBJ2-7,.,CASSPGELSIYEQYF,TGTGCCAGCAGCCCCGGGGAACTTTCGATCTACGAGCAGTACTTC